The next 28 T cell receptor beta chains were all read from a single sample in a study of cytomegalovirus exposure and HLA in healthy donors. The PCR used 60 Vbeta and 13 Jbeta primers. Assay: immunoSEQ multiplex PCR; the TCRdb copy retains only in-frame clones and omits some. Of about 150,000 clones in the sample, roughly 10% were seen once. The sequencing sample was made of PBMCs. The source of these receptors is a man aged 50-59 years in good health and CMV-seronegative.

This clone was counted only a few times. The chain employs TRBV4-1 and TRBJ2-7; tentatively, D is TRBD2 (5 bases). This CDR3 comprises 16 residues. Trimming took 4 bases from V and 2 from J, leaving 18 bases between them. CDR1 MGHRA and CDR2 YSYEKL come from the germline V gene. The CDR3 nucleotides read TGCGCCAGCAGCCCCTCCCTGGAGGACGGTGCCTACGAGCAGTACTTC. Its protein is CASSPSLEDGAYEQYF.

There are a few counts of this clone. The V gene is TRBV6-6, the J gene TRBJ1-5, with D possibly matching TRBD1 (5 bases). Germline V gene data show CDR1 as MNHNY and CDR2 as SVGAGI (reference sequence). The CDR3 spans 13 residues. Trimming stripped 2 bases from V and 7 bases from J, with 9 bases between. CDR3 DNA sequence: TGTGCCAGCAGTTACGGGGCCAACCAGCCCCAGCATTTT. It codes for CASSYGANQPQHF.

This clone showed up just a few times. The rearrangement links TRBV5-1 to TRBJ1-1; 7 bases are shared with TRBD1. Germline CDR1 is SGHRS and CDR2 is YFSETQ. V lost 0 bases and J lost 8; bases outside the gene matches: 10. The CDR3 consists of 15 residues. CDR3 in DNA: TGCGCCAGCAGCTTGGGCGACAGGGCTTGGTCAGAAGCTTTCTTT. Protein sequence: CASSLGDRAWSEAFF.

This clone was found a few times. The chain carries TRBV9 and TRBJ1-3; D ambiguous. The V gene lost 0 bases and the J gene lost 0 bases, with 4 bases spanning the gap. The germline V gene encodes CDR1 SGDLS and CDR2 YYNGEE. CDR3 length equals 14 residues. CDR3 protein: CASSVASSGNTIYF. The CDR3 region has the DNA TGTGCCAGCAGCGTAGCTAGCTCTGGAAACACCATATATTTT.

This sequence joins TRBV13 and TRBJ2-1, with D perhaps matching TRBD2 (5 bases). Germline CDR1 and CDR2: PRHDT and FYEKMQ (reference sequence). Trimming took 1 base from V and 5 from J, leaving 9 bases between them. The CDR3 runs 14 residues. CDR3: CASSLEVGDNEQFF. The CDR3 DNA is TGTGCCAGCAGCTTAGAGGTGGGAGACAATGAGCAGTTCTTC.

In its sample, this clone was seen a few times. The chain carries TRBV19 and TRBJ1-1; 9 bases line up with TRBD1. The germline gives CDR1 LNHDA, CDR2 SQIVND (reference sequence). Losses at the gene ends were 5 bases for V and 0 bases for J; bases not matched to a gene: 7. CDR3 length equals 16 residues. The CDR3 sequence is CASSPGTGYMNTEAFF. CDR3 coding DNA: TGTGCCAGTAGTCCAGGGACAGGGTATATGAACACTGAAGCTTTCTTT.

DNA for the CDR3: TGTGCCAGTAGTATAGGGAGGGGGCGCGGTTACGAGCAGTACTTC. Protein: CASSIGRGRGYEQYF. This chain links TRBV19 with TRBJ2-7; D may be TRBD1 (7 bases). Looked up from germline, CDR1 is LNHDA and CDR2 is SQIVND (reference sequence). This CDR3 has 15 residues. V lost 1 base, J lost 4 bases, and 14 bases lay in between.

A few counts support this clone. The CDR3 DNA follows: TGTGCCAGCAGCTTAATCTTGACAGGGGAAGGCTACACCTTC. Amino acid sequence: CASSLILTGEGYTF. The genes are TRBV7-2 and TRBJ1-2, with 8 bases aligning to TRBD1. With 2 bases clipped from V and 8 bases from J, the junction kept 7 bases outside the gene matches. The CDR3 contains 14 residues. Germline V lookup: CDR1 SGHTA, CDR2 FQGNSA. Full variable domain (missing parts from reference TRBV7-2 and TRBJ1-2): GAGVSQSPSNKVTEKGKDVELRCDPISGHTALYWYRQSLGQGLEFLIYFQGNSAPDKSGLPSDRFSAERTGGSVSTLTIQRTQQEDSAVYLCASSLILTGEGYTFGSGTRLTVV.

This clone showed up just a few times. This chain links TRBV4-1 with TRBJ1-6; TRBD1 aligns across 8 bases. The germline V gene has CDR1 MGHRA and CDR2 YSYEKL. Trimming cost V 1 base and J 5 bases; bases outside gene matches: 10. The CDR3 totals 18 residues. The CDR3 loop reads CASSQGRQGRGNNSPLHF. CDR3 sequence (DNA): TGCGCCAGCAGCCAAGGCAGACAGGGGAGAGGGAATAATTCACCCCTCCACTTT.

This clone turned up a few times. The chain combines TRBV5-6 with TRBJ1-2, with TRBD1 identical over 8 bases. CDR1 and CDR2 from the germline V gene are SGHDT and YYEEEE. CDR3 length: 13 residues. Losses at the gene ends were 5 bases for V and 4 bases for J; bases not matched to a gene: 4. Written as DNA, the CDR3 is TGTGCCAGCAGACCCGACAGGGGCTATGGCTACACCTTC. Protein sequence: CASRPDRGYGYTF.

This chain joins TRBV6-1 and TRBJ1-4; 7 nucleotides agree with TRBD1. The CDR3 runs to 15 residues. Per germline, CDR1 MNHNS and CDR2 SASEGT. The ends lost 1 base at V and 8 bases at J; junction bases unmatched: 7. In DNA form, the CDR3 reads TGTGCCAGCAGTGAAGGAGGGGGCGGCTACGAAAAACTGTTTTTT. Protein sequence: CASSEGGGGYEKLFF.

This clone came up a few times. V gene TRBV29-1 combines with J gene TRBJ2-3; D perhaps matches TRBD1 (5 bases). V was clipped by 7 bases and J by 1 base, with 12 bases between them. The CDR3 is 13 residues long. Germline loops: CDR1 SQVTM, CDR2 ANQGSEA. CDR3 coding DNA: TGCAGCGCCTCGGAAGGGGGCACAGATACGCAGTATTTT. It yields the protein CSASEGGTDTQYF.

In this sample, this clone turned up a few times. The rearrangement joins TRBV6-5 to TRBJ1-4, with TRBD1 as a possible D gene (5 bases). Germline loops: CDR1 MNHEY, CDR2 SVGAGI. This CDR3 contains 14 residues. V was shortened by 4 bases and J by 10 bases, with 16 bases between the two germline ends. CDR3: CASSLGRSGGKLFF. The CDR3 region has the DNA TGTGCCAGCAGTTTGGGACGTTCCGGGGGAAAACTGTTTTTT.

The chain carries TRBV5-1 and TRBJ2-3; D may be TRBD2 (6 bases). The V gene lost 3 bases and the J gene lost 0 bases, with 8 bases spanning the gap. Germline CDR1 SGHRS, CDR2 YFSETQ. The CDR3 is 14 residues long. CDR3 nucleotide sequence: TGCGCCAGCAGCTACGGGACTAGCACAGATACGCAGTATTTT. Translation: CASSYGTSTDTQYF.

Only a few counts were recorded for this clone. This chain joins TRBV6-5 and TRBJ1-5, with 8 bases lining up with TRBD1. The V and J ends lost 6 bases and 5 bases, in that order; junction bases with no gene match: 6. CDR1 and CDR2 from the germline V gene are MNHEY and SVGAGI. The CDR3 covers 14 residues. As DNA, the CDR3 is TGTGCCAGCAGAGGACAGGGATCGGATCAGCCCCAGCATTTT. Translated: CASRGQGSDQPQHF.

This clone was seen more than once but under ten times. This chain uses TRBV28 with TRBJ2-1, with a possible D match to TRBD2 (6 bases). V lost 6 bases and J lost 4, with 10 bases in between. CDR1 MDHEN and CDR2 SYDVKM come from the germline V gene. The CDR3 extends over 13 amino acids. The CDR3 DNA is TGTGCCAGCAGGTGGGACTTTTACAATGAGCAGTTCTTC. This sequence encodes CASRWDFYNEQFF.

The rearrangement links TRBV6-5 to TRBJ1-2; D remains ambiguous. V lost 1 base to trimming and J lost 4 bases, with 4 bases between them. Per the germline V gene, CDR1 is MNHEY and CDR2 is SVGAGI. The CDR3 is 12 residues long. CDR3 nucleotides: TGTGCCAGCAGTTACTACGGCTATGGCTACACCTTC. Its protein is CASSYYGYGYTF.

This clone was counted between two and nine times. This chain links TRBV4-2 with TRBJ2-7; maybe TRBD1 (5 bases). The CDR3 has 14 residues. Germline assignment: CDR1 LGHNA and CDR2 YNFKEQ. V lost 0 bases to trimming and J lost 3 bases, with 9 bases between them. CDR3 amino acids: CASSQDARGYEQYF. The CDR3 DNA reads TGTGCCAGCAGCCAAGATGCTAGGGGCTACGAGCAGTACTTC.

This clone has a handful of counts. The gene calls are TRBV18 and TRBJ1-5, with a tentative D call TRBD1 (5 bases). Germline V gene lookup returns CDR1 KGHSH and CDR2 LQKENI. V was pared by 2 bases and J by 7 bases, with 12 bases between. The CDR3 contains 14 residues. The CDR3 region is CASSPAGDRQPQHF. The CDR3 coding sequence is TGTGCCAGCTCACCAGCGGGGGACCGACAGCCCCAGCATTTT.

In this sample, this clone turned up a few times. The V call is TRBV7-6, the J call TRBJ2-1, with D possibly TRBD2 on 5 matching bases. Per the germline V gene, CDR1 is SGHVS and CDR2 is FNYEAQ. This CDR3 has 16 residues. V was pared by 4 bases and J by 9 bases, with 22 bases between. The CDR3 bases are TGTGCCAGCAGCTCTTCCAGCGGCCCCGCAGTGGGTGAGCAGTTCTTC. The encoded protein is CASSSSSGPAVGEQFF.

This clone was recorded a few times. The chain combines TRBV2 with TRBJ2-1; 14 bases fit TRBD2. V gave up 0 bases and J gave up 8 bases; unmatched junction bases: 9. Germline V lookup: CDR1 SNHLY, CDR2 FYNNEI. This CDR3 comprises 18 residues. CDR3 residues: CASSEATTGTSGGHEQFF. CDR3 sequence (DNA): TGTGCCAGCAGTGAAGCGACTACAGGGACTAGCGGGGGCCATGAGCAGTTCTTC.

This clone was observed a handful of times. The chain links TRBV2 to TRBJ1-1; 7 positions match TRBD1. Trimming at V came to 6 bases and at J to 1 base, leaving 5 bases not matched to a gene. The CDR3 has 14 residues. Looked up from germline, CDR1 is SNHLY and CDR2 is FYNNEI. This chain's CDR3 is CASRVGQTNTEAFF. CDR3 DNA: TGTGCCAGCAGGGTGGGACAGACGAACACTGAAGCTTTCTTT.

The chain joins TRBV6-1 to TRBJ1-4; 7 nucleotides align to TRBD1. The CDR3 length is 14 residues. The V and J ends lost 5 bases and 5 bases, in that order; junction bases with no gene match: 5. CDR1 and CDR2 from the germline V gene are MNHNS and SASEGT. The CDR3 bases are TGTGCCAGCAGTTCCGGGACAGAAAATGAAAAACTGTTTTTT. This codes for CASSSGTENEKLFF.

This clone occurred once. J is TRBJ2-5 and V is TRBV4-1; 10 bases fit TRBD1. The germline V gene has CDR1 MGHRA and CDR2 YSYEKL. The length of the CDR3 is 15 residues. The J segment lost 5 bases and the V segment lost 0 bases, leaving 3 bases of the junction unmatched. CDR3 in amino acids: CASSQDGTGAETQYF. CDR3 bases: TGCGCCAGCAGCCAAGATGGGACAGGGGCGGAGACCCAGTACTTC.

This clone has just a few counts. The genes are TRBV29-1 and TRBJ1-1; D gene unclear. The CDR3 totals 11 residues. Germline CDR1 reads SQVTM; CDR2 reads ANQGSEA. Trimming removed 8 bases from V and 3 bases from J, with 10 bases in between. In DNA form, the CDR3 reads TGCAGCACCGCGGAGGACACTGAAGCTTTCTTT. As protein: CSTAEDTEAFF.

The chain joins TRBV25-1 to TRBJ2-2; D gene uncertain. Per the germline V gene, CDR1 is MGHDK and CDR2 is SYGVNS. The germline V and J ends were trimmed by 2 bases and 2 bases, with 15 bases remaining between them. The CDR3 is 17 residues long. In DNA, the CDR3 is TGTGCCAGCAGTGAAGCCCACACAAAGAAAAACACCGGGGAGCTGTTTTTT. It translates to CASSEAHTKKNTGELFF.

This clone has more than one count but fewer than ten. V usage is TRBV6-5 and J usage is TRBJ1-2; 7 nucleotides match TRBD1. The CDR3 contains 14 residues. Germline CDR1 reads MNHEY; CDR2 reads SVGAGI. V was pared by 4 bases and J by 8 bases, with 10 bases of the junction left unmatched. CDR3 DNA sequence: TGTGCCAGCAGTTCCGGGACAGTCGATGGGGGCTACACCTTC. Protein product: CASSSGTVDGGYTF.

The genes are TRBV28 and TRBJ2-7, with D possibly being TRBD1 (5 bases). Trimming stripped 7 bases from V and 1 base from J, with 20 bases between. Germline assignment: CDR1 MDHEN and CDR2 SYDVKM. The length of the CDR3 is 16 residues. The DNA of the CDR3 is TGTGCCAGCATTAAGATGCAGGGTCTTAAGTCCTACGAGCAGTACTTC. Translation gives CASIKMQGLKSYEQYF. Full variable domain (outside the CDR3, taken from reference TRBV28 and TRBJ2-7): DVKVTQSSRYLVKRTGEKVFLECVQDMDHENMFWYRQDPGLGLRLIYFSYDVKMKEKGDIPEGYSVSREKKERFSLILESASTNQTSMYLCASIKMQGLKSYEQYFGPGTRLTVT.